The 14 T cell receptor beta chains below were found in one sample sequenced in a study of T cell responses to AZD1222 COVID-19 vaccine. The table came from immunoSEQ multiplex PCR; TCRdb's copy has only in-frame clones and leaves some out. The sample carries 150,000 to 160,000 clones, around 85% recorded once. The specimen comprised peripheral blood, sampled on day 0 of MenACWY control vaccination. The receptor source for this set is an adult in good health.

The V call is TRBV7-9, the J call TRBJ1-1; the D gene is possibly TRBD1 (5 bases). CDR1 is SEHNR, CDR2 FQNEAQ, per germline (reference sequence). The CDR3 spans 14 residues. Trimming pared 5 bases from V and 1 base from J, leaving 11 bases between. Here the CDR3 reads CASSQGIRNTEAFF. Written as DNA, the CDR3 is TGTGCCAGCAGCCAGGGAATACGGAACACTGAAGCTTTCTTT.

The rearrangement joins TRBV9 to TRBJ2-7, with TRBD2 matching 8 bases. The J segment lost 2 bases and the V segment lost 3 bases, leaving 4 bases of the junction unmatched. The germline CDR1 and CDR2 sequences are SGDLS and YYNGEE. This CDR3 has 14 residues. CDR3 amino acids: CASSGREGTYEQYF. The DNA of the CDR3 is TGTGCCAGCAGCGGCCGGGAGGGGACCTACGAGCAGTACTTC.

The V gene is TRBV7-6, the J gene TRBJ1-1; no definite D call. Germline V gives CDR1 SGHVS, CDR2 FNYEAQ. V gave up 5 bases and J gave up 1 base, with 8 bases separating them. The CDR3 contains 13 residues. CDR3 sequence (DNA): TGTGCCAGCAGCAGCGTCCCGAACACTGAAGCTTTCTTT. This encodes CASSSVPNTEAFF.

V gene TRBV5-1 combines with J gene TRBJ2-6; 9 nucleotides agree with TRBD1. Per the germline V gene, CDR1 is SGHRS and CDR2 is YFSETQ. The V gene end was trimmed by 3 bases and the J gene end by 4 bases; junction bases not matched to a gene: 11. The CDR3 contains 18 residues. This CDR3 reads CASSSNRGQVSGANVLTF. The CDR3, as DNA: TGCGCCAGCAGCTCGAACAGGGGGCAAGTATCCGGGGCCAACGTCCTGACTTTC.

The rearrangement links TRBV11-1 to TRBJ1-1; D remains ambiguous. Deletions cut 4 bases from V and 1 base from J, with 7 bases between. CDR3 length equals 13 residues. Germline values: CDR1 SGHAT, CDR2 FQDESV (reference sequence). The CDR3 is CASSYARNTEAFF. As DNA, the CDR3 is TGTGCCAGCAGCTACGCAAGGAACACTGAAGCTTTCTTT.

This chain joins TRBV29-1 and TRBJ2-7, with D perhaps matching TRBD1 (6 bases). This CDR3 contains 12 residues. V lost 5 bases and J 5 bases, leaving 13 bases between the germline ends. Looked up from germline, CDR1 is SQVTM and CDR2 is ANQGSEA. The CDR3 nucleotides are TGCAGCGTTACGCCCTCAGGGGACGAGCAGTACTTC. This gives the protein CSVTPSGDEQYF.

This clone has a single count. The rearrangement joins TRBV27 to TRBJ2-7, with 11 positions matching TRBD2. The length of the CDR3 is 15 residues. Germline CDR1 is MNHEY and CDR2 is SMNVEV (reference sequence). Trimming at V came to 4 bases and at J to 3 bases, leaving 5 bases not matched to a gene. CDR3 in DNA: TGTGCCAGCAGTTCGCCTAGCGGGAGGCGCTACGAGCAGTACTTC. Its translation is CASSSPSGRRYEQYF.

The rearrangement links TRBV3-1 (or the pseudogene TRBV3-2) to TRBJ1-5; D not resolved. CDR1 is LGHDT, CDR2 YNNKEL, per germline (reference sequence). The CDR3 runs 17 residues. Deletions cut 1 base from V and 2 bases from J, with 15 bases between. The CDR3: CASSQGWGSLGNQPQHF. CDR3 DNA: TGTGCCAGCAGCCAAGGATGGGGATCATTGGGCAATCAGCCCCAGCATTTT.

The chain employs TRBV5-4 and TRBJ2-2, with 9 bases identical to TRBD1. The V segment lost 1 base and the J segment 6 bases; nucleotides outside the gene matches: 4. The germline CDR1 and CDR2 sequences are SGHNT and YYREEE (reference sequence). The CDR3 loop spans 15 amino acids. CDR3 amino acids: CASSLLTGGAGELFF. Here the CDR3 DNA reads TGTGCCAGCAGCTTGCTGACAGGGGGAGCCGGGGAGCTGTTTTTT.

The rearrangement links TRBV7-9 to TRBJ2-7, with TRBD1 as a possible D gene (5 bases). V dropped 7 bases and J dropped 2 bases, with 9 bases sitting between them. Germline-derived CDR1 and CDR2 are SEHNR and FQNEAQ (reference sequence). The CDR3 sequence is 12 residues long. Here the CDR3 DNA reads TGTGCCAGCATCCAGACAGCCTACGAGCAGTACGTC. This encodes CASIQTAYEQYV.

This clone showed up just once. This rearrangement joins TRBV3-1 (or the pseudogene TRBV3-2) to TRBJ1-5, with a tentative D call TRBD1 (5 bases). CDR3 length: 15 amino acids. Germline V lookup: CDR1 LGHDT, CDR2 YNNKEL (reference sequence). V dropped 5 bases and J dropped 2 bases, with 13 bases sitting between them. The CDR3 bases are TGTGCCAGCAGCAGACGGACAAGAGGCAATCAGCCCCAGCATTTT. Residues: CASSRRTRGNQPQHF.

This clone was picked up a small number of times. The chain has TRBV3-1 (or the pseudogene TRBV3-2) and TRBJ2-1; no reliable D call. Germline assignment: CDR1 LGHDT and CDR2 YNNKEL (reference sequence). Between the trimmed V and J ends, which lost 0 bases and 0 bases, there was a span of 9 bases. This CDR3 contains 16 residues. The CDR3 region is CASSQELPGSYNEQFF. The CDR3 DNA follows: TGTGCCAGCAGCCAAGAACTGCCCGGCTCCTACAATGAGCAGTTCTTC.

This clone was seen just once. The CDR3 region is CASSQGWGVGSYNEQFF. Written as DNA, the CDR3 is TGTGCCAGCAGCCAAGGGTGGGGGGTCGGCTCCTACAATGAGCAGTTCTTC. The chain uses TRBV14 and TRBJ2-1, with D perhaps TRBD2 (6 bases). Trimming cost V 1 base and J 0 bases, with 13 bases left between them. CDR3 length: 17 residues. Germline CDR1 and CDR2: SGHDN and FVKESK.

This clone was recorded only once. This chain's CDR3 is CASSFTTGVIGEQYV. Written as DNA, the CDR3 is TGTGCCAGCAGCTTTACGACAGGGGTGATTGGCGAGCAGTACGTC. The V gene is TRBV7-8, the J gene TRBJ2-7, with 8 bases identical to TRBD1. Trimming took 3 bases from V and 6 from J; bases not matched to a gene: 10. Germline V lookup: CDR1 SGHVS, CDR2 FQNEAQ. The CDR3 extends over 15 amino acids.